What follows are 27 T cell receptor beta chains derived from one specimen sequenced in a study of blood T cell repertoires in COVID-19. TCRdb keeps only in-frame clones here, not all; method: immunoSEQ multiplex PCR. The data show about 380,000 clones, with over 65% seen just once and around 1.1% held by the top ten. Specimen: peripheral blood. These receptors originate from a human donor with acute or convalescent COVID-19. The donor label of this sample is uncertain.

This clone was found a few times. V gene TRBV2 combines with J gene TRBJ1-1; D not resolved. The V end was cut by 8 bases, the J end by 2 bases, with 15 bases between. Germline CDR1 reads SNHLY; CDR2 reads FYNNEI. This CDR3 spans 14 amino acids. DNA of the CDR3: TGTGCCAGCCAAGCCGGGAGCTTAAACACTGAAGCTTTCTTT. This translates into CASQAGSLNTEAFF.

This sequence joins TRBV18 and TRBJ2-5; D unresolved. The CDR3 is made up of 14 amino acids. The V end lost 4 bases, the J end lost 2 bases, and 11 bases lay between the germline ends. Germline values: CDR1 KGHSH, CDR2 LQKENI. For the CDR3, the DNA is TGTGCCAGCTCACAGCGCAACGGACAAGAGACCCAGTACTTC. It specifies CASSQRNGQETQYF.

This clone was counted at least ten times. For the CDR3, the DNA is TGTGCCAGCCGCGGAGGGGGCTTGAACACTGAAGCTTTCTTT. This codes for CASRGGGLNTEAFF. The J gene is TRBJ1-1, the V gene TRBV6-5; 7 bases are a match to TRBD1. Germline V gives CDR1 MNHEY, CDR2 SVGAGI. Trimming at V came to 8 bases and at J to 0 bases, leaving 6 bases not matched to a gene. The CDR3 totals 14 residues.

This sequence joins TRBV5-1 and TRBJ2-3; D gene uncertain. This CDR3 spans 15 amino acids. V gave up 1 base and J gave up 6 bases, with 15 bases separating them. Germline V gene data show CDR1 as SGHRS and CDR2 as YFSETQ. The CDR3 loop reads CASSLTYPLVDTQYF. Here the CDR3 DNA reads TGCGCCAGCAGCTTGACCTACCCACTGGTTGATACGCAGTATTTT. The full variable domain, rest sourced from reference TRBV5-1 and TRBJ2-3, is KAGVTQTPRYLIKTRGQQVTLSCSPISGHRSVSWYQQTPGQGLQFLFEYFSETQRNKGNFPGRFSGRQFSNSRSEMNVSTLELGDSALYLCASSLTYPLVDTQYFGPGTRLTVL.

About this clone: The sample holds other DNA sequences that translate to the same CDR3. The chain has TRBV11-2 and TRBJ2-1, with D possibly matching TRBD1 (6 bases). Germline V gene lookup returns CDR1 SGHAT and CDR2 FQNNGV. With 5 bases removed from V and 3 bases from J, the gap between germline ends came to 11 bases. CDR3 length: 14 amino acids. The CDR3 region has the DNA TGTGCCAGCAGCCTACTCAGGGGCTACAATGAGCAGTTCTTC. Encoded protein: CASSLLRGYNEQFF.

The genes are TRBV11-2 and TRBJ1-1; TRBD1 matches 9 bases. Germline V gene lookup returns CDR1 SGHAT and CDR2 FQNNGV. This CDR3 region has 15 residues. V was pared by 7 bases and J by 3 bases, with 9 bases of the junction left unmatched. The CDR3 is CASIRTGEGDTEAFF. Written as DNA, the CDR3 is TGTGCCAGCATTCGGACAGGGGAAGGTGACACTGAAGCTTTCTTT.

The gene calls are TRBV6-1 and TRBJ2-5; D might be TRBD2 (5 bases). There are 14 residues in the CDR3. CDR1 is MNHNS and CDR2 is SASEGT in the germline V gene. V lost 1 base and J 7 bases, leaving 13 bases between the germline ends. CDR3 sequence (DNA): TGTGCCAGCAGTGAAGTTGCGGGCCACCGGACCCAGTACTTC. Its translation is CASSEVAGHRTQYF.

This clone was seen only once. V and J are TRBV7-6 and TRBJ2-1, with TRBD2 matching over 9 bases. Looked up from germline, CDR1 is SGHVS and CDR2 is FNYEAQ. The trim removed 4 bases at V and 8 bases at J, leaving 9 bases unmatched. CDR3 length equals 15 residues. In nucleotides, the CDR3 is TGTGCCAGCAGCTCCCGGACTAGCGCGGCTGATGAGCAGTTCTTC. It yields the protein CASSSRTSAADEQFF.

The chain links TRBV5-1 to TRBJ2-2; 8 bases are shared with TRBD2. The V gene's germline CDR1 is SGHRS and CDR2 YFSETQ. The CDR3 has 16 amino acids. The ends lost 2 bases at V and 6 bases at J; junction bases unmatched: 9. Written as DNA, the CDR3 is TGCGCCAGCAGCTTTGGGGTAGCGGGATCGTCCGGGGAGCTGTTTTTT. It encodes CASSFGVAGSSGELFF.

This clone has only one observation. As DNA, the CDR3 is TGTGCCACCAGCAGCCAGACAGGGTTGATTCACGAGCAGTACTTC. Encoded protein: CATSSQTGLIHEQYF. V and J are TRBV15 and TRBJ2-7; 7 nucleotides match TRBD1. Germline V gene lookup returns CDR1 LNHNV and CDR2 YYDKDF (reference sequence). The V and J ends lost 3 bases and 5 bases, in that order; junction bases with no gene match: 10. The CDR3 is made up of 15 amino acids.

The V call is TRBV14, the J call TRBJ1-2; unclear D gene. Trimming left V 1 base short and J 7 bases short, with 10 bases between. This CDR3 has 13 amino acids. CDR1 SGHDN and CDR2 FVKESK come from the germline V gene. The CDR3 DNA sequence: TGTGCCAGCAGCCAAGGCCTAGCCTCTGGCTACACCTTC. This encodes CASSQGLASGYTF. Combining the CDR3 with reference TRBV14 and TRBJ1-2 gives the whole variable domain EAGVTQFPSHSVIEKGQTVTLRCDPISGHDNLYWYRRVMGKEIKFLLHFVKESKQDESGMPNNRFLAERTGGTYSTLKVQPAELEDSGVYFCASSQGLASGYTFGSGTRLTVV.

This clone has just a few counts. Other DNA sequences from this sample encode an identical CDR3 as well. The genes are TRBV7-2 and TRBJ1-3, with 7 bases matching TRBD1. This CDR3 spans 15 amino acids. Germline CDR1 is SGHTA and CDR2 is FQGNSA. J was trimmed by 0 bases and V by 3 bases; bases with no gene match: 2. The CDR3 spells CASSFGQASGNTIYF. CDR3 sequence (DNA): TGTGCCAGCAGCTTCGGACAGGCCTCTGGAAACACCATATATTTT.

The rearrangement uses TRBV23-1 and TRBJ1-3; 8 bases are a match to TRBD1. TRBV23-1 is identified as an open reading frame with a role that is uncertain. V shed 2 bases, J shed 0 bases, and the junction held 0 bases outside the gene matches. The CDR3 sequence is 15 residues long. CDR3 protein: CASSQTGGSGNTIYF. The CDR3 DNA reads TGCGCCAGCAGTCAAACAGGGGGCTCTGGAAACACCATATATTTT.

The chain has TRBV7-9 and TRBJ2-1; 10 bases are shared with TRBD2. The CDR3 has 14 residues. V was pared by 5 bases and J by 7 bases, with 5 bases of the junction left unmatched. Germline CDR1 SEHNR, CDR2 FQNEAQ (reference sequence). The CDR3 nucleotides read TGTGCCAGCAGCCCGAGCGGGAGGGTAAATGAGCAGTTCTTC. This encodes CASSPSGRVNEQFF.

The V and J genes are TRBV15 and TRBJ2-3; D is possibly TRBD1 (5 bases). There are 18 residues in the CDR3. CDR1 and CDR2 (germline): LNHNV, YYDKDF (reference sequence). Trimming removed 0 bases at V and 2 bases at J, with 18 bases between. The CDR3 nucleotides read TGTGCCACCAGCAGAGACCCTGGGGCGCTACAGGACACAGATACGCAGTATTTT. This translates into CATSRDPGALQDTDTQYF.

This clone was detected only a few times. This sequence joins TRBV7-9 and TRBJ1-3; D may be TRBD1 (5 bases). The germline V gene has CDR1 SEHNR and CDR2 FQNEAQ (reference sequence). The CDR3 length is 15 residues. Trimming cost V 1 base and J 8 bases, with 15 bases left between them. CDR3 sequence: CASSLGPGRADTIYF. The CDR3 DNA is TGTGCCAGCAGCTTAGGACCCGGCAGGGCAGACACCATATATTTT.

The chain recombines TRBV6-5 with TRBJ2-3; D is unresolved. Germline V lookup: CDR1 MNHEY, CDR2 SVGAGI. The CDR3 loop spans 13 amino acids. Trimming left V 5 bases short and J 3 bases short, with 9 bases between. CDR3 DNA: TGTGCCAGCAGTCCTGAGCGAACAGATACGCAGTATTTT. It specifies CASSPERTDTQYF.

The chain joins TRBV7-2 to TRBJ2-1, with 13 bases fitting TRBD2. V shed 5 bases and J 0 bases; nucleotides not matched to a gene: 10. The CDR3 has 19 residues. Germline V gives CDR1 SGHTA, CDR2 FQGNSA. DNA for the CDR3: TGTGCCAGCAGCGGCCCGACTAGCGGGGGGACGACCTCCTACAATGAGCAGTTCTTC. This encodes CASSGPTSGGTTSYNEQFF.

V and J are TRBV18 and TRBJ2-3; TRBD2 might be the D (5 bases). The CDR3 sequence is 14 residues long. Germline V CDR1 and CDR2: KGHSH, LQKENI. V was clipped by 2 bases and J by 4 bases, with 10 bases between them. The CDR3 here is CASSPTRNPDTQYF. DNA of the CDR3: TGTGCCAGCTCACCAACTAGAAACCCAGATACGCAGTATTTT.

The gene calls are TRBV24-1 and TRBJ2-5; TRBD2 matches at 14 bases. Germline V gene data show CDR1 as KGHDR and CDR2 as SFDVKD. V gave up 3 bases and J gave up 7 bases; unmatched junction bases: 9. This CDR3 has 17 residues. CDR3 region: CATSDPRTSGGFVTQYF. Written as DNA, the CDR3 is TGTGCCACCAGTGATCCTAGGACTAGCGGGGGGTTCGTGACCCAGTACTTC.

This chain uses TRBV28 with TRBJ2-4; D is possibly TRBD2 (5 bases). The CDR3 is 16 residues long. V lost 2 bases to trimming and J lost 2 bases, with 13 bases between them. Germline V gives CDR1 MDHEN, CDR2 SYDVKM. The DNA for the CDR3 is TGTGCCAGCAGTTTAATCTCCCCTAGCCCCAAAAACATTCAGTACTTC. This encodes CASSLISPSPKNIQYF.

V gene TRBV3-1 (or the pseudogene TRBV3-2) combines with J gene TRBJ2-7; D uncertain. Per germline, CDR1 LGHDT and CDR2 YNNKEL (reference sequence). The CDR3 loop spans 13 amino acids. V dropped 5 bases and J dropped 0 bases, with 8 bases sitting between them. The CDR3 loop reads CASSYPNSYEQYF. CDR3 nucleotides: TGTGCCAGCAGCTATCCTAACTCCTACGAGCAGTACTTC.

The chain employs TRBV29-1 and TRBJ2-7; 8 positions match TRBD2. V trimming: 5 bases; J trimming: 4 bases; junction bases outside the gene matches: 7. CDR1 SQVTM and CDR2 ANQGSEA come from the germline V gene. The CDR3 contains 13 residues. The CDR3: CSVRGGIRYEQYF. For the CDR3, the DNA is TGCAGCGTTCGGGGGGGTATTCGGTACGAGCAGTACTTC.

This chain connects TRBV3-1 (or the pseudogene TRBV3-2) to TRBJ2-2, with D perhaps TRBD2 (5 bases). Trimming stripped 3 bases from V and 4 bases from J, with 15 bases between. CDR1 is LGHDT, CDR2 YNNKEL, per germline (reference sequence). The length of the CDR3 is 16 residues. The chain's CDR3 is CASSHDTRGFTGELFF. In DNA, the CDR3 is TGTGCCAGCAGCCATGACACCCGGGGTTTCACCGGGGAGCTGTTTTTT.

This clone was found a few times. This chain uses TRBV2 with TRBJ1-1; D possibly corresponds to TRBD1 (5 bases). Germline lookup yields CDR1 SNHLY and CDR2 FYNNEI. The CDR3 runs 15 residues. The V end was cut by 7 bases, the J end by 1 base, with 16 bases between. The CDR3 here is CASTRALGANTEAFF. CDR3 DNA: TGTGCCAGCACTCGGGCCTTAGGGGCGAACACTGAAGCTTTCTTT.

V is TRBV15 and J is TRBJ1-1; 8 bases fit TRBD1. The junction had 8 bases not matched to a gene; V was cut back by 0 bases and J by 8 bases. From germline, CDR1 is LNHNV and CDR2 YYDKDF (reference sequence). The CDR3 spans 15 residues. The CDR3 loop reads CATSRDQGAVWEAFF. CDR3 DNA sequence: TGTGCCACCAGCAGAGATCAGGGGGCCGTGTGGGAAGCTTTCTTT.

For this clone: Distinct nucleotide sequences in the sample also encode this CDR3. V gene TRBV5-1 combines with J gene TRBJ2-2; 9 positions match TRBD2. The CDR3 is 15 residues long. J was trimmed by 1 base and V by 3 bases; bases with no gene match: 1. The germline V gene has CDR1 SGHRS and CDR2 YFSETQ. The CDR3 region is CASSSTSGNTGELFF. Here the CDR3 DNA reads TGCGCCAGCAGCTCGACTAGCGGGAACACCGGGGAGCTGTTTTTT.